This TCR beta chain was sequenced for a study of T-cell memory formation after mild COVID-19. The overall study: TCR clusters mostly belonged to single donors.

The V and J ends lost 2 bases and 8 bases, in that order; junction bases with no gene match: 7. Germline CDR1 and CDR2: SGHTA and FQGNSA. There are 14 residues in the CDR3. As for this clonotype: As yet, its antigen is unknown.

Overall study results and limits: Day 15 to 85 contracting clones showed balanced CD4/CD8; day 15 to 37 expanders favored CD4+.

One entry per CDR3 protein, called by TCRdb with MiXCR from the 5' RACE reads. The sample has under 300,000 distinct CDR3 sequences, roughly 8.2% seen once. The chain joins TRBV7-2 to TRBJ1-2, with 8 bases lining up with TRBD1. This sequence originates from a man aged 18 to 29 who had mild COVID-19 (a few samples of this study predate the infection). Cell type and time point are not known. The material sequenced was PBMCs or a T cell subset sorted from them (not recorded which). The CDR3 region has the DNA TGTGCCAGCAGCTTATTCCGGACAGGGCGAGGCTACACCTTC. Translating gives CASSLFRTGRGYTF.